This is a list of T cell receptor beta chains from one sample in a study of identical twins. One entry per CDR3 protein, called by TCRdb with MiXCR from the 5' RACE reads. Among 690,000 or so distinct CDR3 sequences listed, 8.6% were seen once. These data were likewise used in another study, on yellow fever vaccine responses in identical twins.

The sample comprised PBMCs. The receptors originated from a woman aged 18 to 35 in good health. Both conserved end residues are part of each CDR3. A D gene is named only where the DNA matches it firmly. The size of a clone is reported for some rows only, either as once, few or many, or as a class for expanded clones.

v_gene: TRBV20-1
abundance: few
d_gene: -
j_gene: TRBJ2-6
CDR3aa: CSARDQLGGDGANVLTF
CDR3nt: TGCAGTGCTAGAGATCAGCTGGGGGGAGATGGGGCCAACGTCCTGACTTTC

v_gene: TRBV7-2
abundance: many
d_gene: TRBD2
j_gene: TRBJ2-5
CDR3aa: CASSLEGGVAETQYF
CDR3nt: TGTGCCAGCAGCTTAGAGGGAGGGGTAGCTGAGACCCAGTACTTC

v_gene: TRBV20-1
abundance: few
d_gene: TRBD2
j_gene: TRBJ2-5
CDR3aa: CSASIDGTSDQETQYF
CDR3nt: TGCAGTGCTAGCATAGACGGGACTAGCGACCAAGAGACCCAGTACTTC

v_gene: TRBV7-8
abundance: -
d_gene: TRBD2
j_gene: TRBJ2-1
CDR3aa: CALSGQREDNEQFF
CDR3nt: TGTGCCCTCAGCGGCCAGCGGGAGGACAATGAGCAGTTCTTC

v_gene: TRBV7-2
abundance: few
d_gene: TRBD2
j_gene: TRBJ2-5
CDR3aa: CASSPGRGGETQYF
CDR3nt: TGTGCCAGCAGCCCCGGACGGGGGGGGGAGACCCAGTACTTC

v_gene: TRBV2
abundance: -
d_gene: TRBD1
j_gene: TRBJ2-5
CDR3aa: CASANSRTGGGETQYF
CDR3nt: TGTGCCAGCGCCAATTCGAGGACAGGGGGCGGTGAGACCCAGTACTTC

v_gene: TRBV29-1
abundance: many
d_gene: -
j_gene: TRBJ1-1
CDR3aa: CSVIEGRDTEAFF
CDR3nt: TGCAGCGTGATAGAGGGGAGGGACACTGAAGCTTTCTTT

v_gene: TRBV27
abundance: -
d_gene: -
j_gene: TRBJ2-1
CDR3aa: CASSPEGGYNEQFF
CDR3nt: TGTGCCAGCAGTCCCGAAGGGGGTTACAATGAGCAGTTCTTC

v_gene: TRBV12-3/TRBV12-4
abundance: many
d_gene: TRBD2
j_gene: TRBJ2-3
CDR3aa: CASSLAGDDTDTQYF
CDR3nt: TGTGCCAGCAGCCTAGCGGGGGACGACACAGATACGCAGTATTTT

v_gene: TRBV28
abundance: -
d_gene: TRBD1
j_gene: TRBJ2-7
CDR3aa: CASSLNPGQGPYEQYF
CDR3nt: TGTGCCAGCAGTTTAAACCCGGGACAGGGCCCCTACGAGCAGTACTTC

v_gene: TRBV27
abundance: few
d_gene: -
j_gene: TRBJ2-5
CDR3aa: CASSPDVRPQETQYF
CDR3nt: TGTGCCAGCAGTCCCGATGTGAGGCCCCAAGAGACCCAGTACTTC

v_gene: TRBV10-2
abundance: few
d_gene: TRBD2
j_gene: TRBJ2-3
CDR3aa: CASRGTSGSTDTQYF
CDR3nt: TGCGCCAGCAGAGGGACTAGCGGAAGCACAGATACGCAGTATTTT

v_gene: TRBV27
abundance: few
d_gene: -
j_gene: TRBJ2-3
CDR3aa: CASSQLLSTDTQYF
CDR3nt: TGTGCCAGCAGCCAGCTCTTAAGCACAGATACGCAGTATTTT

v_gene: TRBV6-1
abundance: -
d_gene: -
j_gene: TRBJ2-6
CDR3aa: CASRGGGQANVLTF
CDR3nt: TGTGCCAGCAGGGGGGGAGGACAGGCCAACGTCCTGACTTTC

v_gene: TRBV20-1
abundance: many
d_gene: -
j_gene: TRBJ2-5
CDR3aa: CSASSSPAGTQYF
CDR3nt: TGCAGTGCTAGCAGTAGCCCGGCGGGGACCCAGTACTTC

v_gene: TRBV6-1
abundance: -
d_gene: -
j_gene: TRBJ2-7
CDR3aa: CASITNQGTYEQYF
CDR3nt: TGTGCCAGCATCACCAACCAAGGGACCTACGAGCAGTACTTC

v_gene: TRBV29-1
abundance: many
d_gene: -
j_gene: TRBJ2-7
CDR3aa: CSVLERDYEQYF
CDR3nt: TGCAGCGTGCTGGAACGGGACTACGAGCAGTACTTC

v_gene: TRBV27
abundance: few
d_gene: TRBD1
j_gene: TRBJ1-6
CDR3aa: CASREGQQNSPLHF
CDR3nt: TGTGCCAGCAGGGAGGGACAGCAGAATTCACCCCTCCACTTT

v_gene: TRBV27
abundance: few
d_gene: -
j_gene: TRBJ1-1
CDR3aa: CASSFGDWGTEAFF
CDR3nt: TGTGCCAGCAGTTTCGGGGACTGGGGCACTGAAGCTTTCTTT

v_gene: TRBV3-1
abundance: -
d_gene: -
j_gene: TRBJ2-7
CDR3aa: CASSQATAPDEQYF
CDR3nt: TGTGCCAGCAGCCAAGCTACCGCGCCCGATGAGCAGTACTTC

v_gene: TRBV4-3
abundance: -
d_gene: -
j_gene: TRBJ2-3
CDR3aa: CASSQVGVGTDTQYF
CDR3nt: TGCGCCAGCAGCCAAGTCGGCGTGGGCACAGATACGCAGTATTTT

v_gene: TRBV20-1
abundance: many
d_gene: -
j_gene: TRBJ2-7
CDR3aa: CSGQIMAYEQYF
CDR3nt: TGCAGTGGACAGATTATGGCCTACGAGCAGTACTTC